This TCR beta chain was recovered during a study of shared clonotypes between healthy human individuals. This clone was observed once. What it binds is not known. CD45RA-negative memory and CD45RA+ naive subsets were split from the CD4+ cells. Whole-study findings and limits: Generation probability values for non-shared clonotypes were lower than those for clonotypes shared by all four donors.

Original processing methods: ImmunoSEQ sequences covered only the junction and lacked quality scores; filtering therefore differed. Profiling relied on immunoSEQ multiplex PCR, and the TCRdb table lists in-frame clones only, not all of them. That table is the source of V, J and clone size, and D and trimming were worked out from the DNA. The table lists 1.5 million to 1.9 million clones, 95% to 99% of them singletons. V lost 3 bases to trimming and J lost 2 bases; unmatched junction nucleotides: 5. The V gene's germline CDR1 is SGDLS and CDR2 YYNGEE. This CDR3 region has 15 residues. This receptor was identified in a man between 25 and 39 years old in good health. This chain connects TRBV9 to TRBJ1-5; 7 bases line up with TRBD1. The sample was naive CD4+ T cells sorted from blood. Subset meaning: CD45RA+ positively selected. CDR3 DNA: TGTGCCAGCAGCGCGACAGGGAGTGGCAATCAGCCCCAGCATTTT. This translates into CASSATGSGNQPQHF.